These 2 T cell receptor beta chains originate from one sample sequenced in a study of cytomegalovirus exposure and HLA in healthy donors. The assay was immunoSEQ multiplex PCR, and TCRdb's table has in-frame clones only and misses some. The data show under 250,000 clones, with more than 85% seen just once and around 12% held by the top ten. The sequenced material came from PBMCs. The receptor source for this set is a young man in good health and CMV-seropositive.

V usage is TRBV28 and J usage is TRBJ1-4; the match to TRBD1 covers 8 bases. Germline lookup yields CDR1 MDHEN and CDR2 SYDVKM. The junction had 9 bases not matched to a gene; V was cut back by 5 bases and J by 4 bases. CDR3 size: 16 residues. CDR3 in amino acids: CASSPLGTGRNEKLFF. The CDR3 DNA follows: TGTGCCAGCAGTCCGCTGGGGACAGGTCGTAATGAAAAACTGTTTTTT.

The J gene is TRBJ1-2, the V gene TRBV7-9, with a possible D match to TRBD1 (5 bases). V lost 5 bases, J lost 7 bases, and 14 bases lay in between. The germline V gene encodes CDR1 SEHNR and CDR2 FQNEAQ (reference sequence). The CDR3 is made up of 13 amino acids. The CDR3 DNA is TGTGCCAGCAGCCTCGCACCAGGGCCTGGCTACACCTTC. It is translated as CASSLAPGPGYTF.